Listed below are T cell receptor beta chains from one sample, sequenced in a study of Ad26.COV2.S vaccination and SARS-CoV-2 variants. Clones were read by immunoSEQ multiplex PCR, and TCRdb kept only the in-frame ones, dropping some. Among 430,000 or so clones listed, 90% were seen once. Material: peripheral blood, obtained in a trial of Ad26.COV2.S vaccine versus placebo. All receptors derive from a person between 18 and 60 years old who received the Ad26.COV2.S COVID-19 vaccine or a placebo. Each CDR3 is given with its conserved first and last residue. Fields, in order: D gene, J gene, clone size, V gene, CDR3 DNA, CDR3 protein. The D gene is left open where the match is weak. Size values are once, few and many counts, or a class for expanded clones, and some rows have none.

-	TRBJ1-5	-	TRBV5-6	TGTGCCAGCAGCTTAAGCCCAAACAATCAGCCCCAGCATTTT	CASSLSPNNQPQHF
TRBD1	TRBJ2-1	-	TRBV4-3	TGCGCCAGCAGCGCCCAGGGGGTTACGTACAATGAGCAGTTCTTC	CASSAQGVTYNEQFF
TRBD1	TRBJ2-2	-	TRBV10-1	TGCGCCAGCCGCCTGGACAGGGCATCCGGGGAGCTGTTTTTT	CASRLDRASGELFF
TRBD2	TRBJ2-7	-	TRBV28	TGTGCCAGCAGCCCCTACCGCGCGGGAGGGCATGACGAGCAGTACTTC	CASSPYRAGGHDEQYF
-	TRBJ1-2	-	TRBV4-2	TGTGCCAGCAGCCAGCAGGGTTGGGATGGCTACACCTTC	CASSQQGWDGYTF
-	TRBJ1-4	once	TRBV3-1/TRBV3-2	TGTGCCAGCAGCCCTCGGGACGGGAATGAAAAACTGTTTTTT	CASSPRDGNEKLFF
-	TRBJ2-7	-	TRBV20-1	TGCAGTGCTAGCCCACAATACGAGCAGTACTTC	CSASPQYEQYF
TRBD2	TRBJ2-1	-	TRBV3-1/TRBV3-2	TGTGCCAGCAGCCAAGTGGGGGGGAGCAGTGAGCAGTTCTTC	CASSQVGGSSEQFF
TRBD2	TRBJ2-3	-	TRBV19	TGTGCCAGTAGTAGGACTAGCACGACGAGCACAGATACGCAGTATTTT	CASSRTSTTSTDTQYF
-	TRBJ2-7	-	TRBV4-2	TGTGCCAGCAGCCAAGTAGCCATATTTAACTACGAGCAGTACTTC	CASSQVAIFNYEQYF
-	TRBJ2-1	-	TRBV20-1	TGCAGTGCTAGTAGGCGGGATTCCCCCGCCTACAATGAGCAGTTCTTC	CSASRRDSPAYNEQFF
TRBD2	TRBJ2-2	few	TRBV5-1	TGCGCCAGCAGCAGGGGACTAGGTCCCGGGGAGCTGTTTTTT	CASSRGLGPGELFF
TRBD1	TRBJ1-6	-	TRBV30	TGTGCCTGGAGGGACAGGAATAATTCACCCCTCCACTTT	CAWRDRNNSPLHF
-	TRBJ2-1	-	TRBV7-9	TGTGCCAGCAGCTTATTTGGCGTAGATGAGCAGTTCTTC	CASSLFGVDEQFF
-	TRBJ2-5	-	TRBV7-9	TGTGCCAGCAGCCTCCTCCGAGAGACCCAGTACTTC	CASSLLRETQYF
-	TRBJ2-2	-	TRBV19	TGTGCCAGTAGTTTCGGGAGTTGGAACACCGGGGAGCTGTTTTTT	CASSFGSWNTGELFF
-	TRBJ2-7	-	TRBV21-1	TGTGCCCAACTGGACCCGGGCAGCCCCTACGAGCAGTACTTC	CAQLDPGSPYEQYF
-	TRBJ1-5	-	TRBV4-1	TGCGCCAGCAGCCGCCCAGGGTTGGGCAATCAGCCCCAGCATTTT	CASSRPGLGNQPQHF
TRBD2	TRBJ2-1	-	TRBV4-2	TGTGCCAGCACCAGAATAGCGGGAGCGCCCTACAATGAGCAGTTCTTC	CASTRIAGAPYNEQFF
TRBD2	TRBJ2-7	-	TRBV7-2	TGTGCCAGCAGCTCCAGACTAGCGGGAGATGGCGAGCAGTACTTC	CASSSRLAGDGEQYF
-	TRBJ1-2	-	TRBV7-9	TGTGCCAGCAGCTTCCCGACAGAGACTAACTATGGCTACACCTTC	CASSFPTETNYGYTF
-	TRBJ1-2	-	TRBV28	TGTGCCAGCAGTCCCGACGGAAACTATGGCTACACCTTC	CASSPDGNYGYTF
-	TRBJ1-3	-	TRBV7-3	TGTGCCAGCAGCCAAGAGGGGTCCTCTGGAAACACCATATATTTT	CASSQEGSSGNTIYF
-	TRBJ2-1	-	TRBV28	TGTGCCAGCAGTTTAAGACTAGTAGACAATGAGCAGTTCTTC	CASSLRLVDNEQFF
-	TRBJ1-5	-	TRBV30	TGTGCCTGGAGTGGGGGGTCAGGAGGTCAGCCCCAGCATTTT	CAWSGGSGGQPQHF
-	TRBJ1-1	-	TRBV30	TGTGCCTGGAGTTTGGGCACTGAAGCTTTCTTT	CAWSLGTEAFF
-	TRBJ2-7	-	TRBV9	TGTGCCAGCAGCACCGGGACTTACGGCGAGCAGTACTTC	CASSTGTYGEQYF
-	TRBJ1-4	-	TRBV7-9	TGTGCCAGCAGCCACGGAGGAAGGGCAACTAATGAAAAACTGTTTTTT	CASSHGGRATNEKLFF
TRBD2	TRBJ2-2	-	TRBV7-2	TGTGCCAGCAGCACCCCGACTAGCGGGAGGGTCGGGGAGCTGTTTTTT	CASSTPTSGRVGELFF
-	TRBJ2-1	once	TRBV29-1	TGCAGCGGTGCTAGCGCCGGGGATGAGCAGTTCTTC	CSGASAGDEQFF
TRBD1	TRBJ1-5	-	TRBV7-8	TGTGCCAGCAGCTTCGACAGGGGTAGCAATCAGCCCCAGCATTTT	CASSFDRGSNQPQHF
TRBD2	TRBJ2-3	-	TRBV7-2	TGTGCCAGCAGCTTAGCAGGGAGTGGGACTAGCGGTCCATCGCAGTATTTT	CASSLAGSGTSGPSQYF
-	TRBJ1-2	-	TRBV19	TGTGCCAGTAGTATCAGTCCCTACGGCTACACCTTC	CASSISPYGYTF
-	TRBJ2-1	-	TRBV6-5	TGTGCCTCCGGGCCGAACTACAATGAGCAGTTCTTC	CASGPNYNEQFF
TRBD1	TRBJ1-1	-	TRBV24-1	TGTGCCACCAGTGATTCGGGACAGGGCGGTCGTGGGGACACTGAAGCTTTCTTT	CATSDSGQGGRGDTEAFF
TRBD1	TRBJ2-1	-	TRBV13	TGTGCCAGCAGCCCGGACAGGGATGCCTACAATGAGCAGTTCTTC	CASSPDRDAYNEQFF
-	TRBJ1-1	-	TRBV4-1	TGCGCCAGCAGCCTCAGGGAGAACACTGAAGCTTTCTTT	CASSLRENTEAFF
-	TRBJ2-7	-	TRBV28	TGTGCCAGCACGGACCAAACCTTCTACGAGCAGTACTTC	CASTDQTFYEQYF
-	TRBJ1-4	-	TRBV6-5	TGTGCCAGCAGTTACTCGGGGCAGGAAAATGAAAAACTGTTTTTT	CASSYSGQENEKLFF
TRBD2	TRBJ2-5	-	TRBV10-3	TGTGCCACCCAAGGGGGAAGCGGGAGTTCAGGGACCCAGTACTTC	CATQGGSGSSGTQYF
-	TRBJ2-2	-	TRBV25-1	TGTGCCACCCAGGGGTTGGGTACCGGGGAGCTGTTTTTT	CATQGLGTGELFF
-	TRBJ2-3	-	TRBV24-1	TGTGCCACCAGTGATTTGAAGACGTCCCACACAGATACGCAGTATTTT	CATSDLKTSHTDTQYF
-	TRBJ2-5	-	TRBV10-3	TGTGCCATCAGCGGGACTGGTAAAGAGACCCAGTACTTC	CAISGTGKETQYF
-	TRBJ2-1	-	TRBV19	TGTGCCAGTAGTTTCAAGGCGGGCCTCCCCTACAATGAGCAGTTCTTC	CASSFKAGLPYNEQFF
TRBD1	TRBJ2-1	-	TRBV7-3	TGTGCCAGCAGCTTTGGGACAGGGGGATACAATGAGCAGTTCTTC	CASSFGTGGYNEQFF
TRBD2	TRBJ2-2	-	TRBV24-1	TGTGCCACCAGTGATTTGGGACTAGCGGGAGGAGGGGAGCTGTTTTTT	CATSDLGLAGGGELFF
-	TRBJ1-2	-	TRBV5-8	TGTGCCAGCAGCTTGACATCCACGGGGGGCTACACCTTC	CASSLTSTGGYTF
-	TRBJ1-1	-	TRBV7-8	TGTGCCAGCAGCTTAGCTGGTCGGGGGATGAACACTGAAGCTTTCTTT	CASSLAGRGMNTEAFF
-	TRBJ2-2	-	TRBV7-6	TGTGCCAGCAGCTTAGAGACTCCTACCTCCGCGAACACCGGGGAGCTGTTTTTT	CASSLETPTSANTGELFF
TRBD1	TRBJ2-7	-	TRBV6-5	TGTGCCAGCAGTAAACCGGGACAGGGTTTAGTCGAGCAGTACTTC	CASSKPGQGLVEQYF
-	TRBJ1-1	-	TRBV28	TGTGCCAGCACCGCTCCGGGGGGCTACACTGAAGCTTTCTTT	CASTAPGGYTEAFF
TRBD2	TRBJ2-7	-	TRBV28	TGTGCCAGCAGTATACTCCCGGGACTAGCGCGCTACGAGCAGTACTTC	CASSILPGLARYEQYF
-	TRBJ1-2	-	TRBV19	TGTGCCAGTAGTATGTGGGTTGGAACAGCTGGAAATGGCGGCTACACCTTC	CASSMWVGTAGNGGYTF
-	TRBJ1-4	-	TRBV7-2	TGTGCCAGCAGCCCCCGAGCAGGGAGGGGTGAAAAACTGTTTTTT	CASSPRAGRGEKLFF
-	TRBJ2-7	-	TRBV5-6	TGTGCCAGCAGCTTGGATAGAGAAACCTACGAGCAGTACTTC	CASSLDRETYEQYF
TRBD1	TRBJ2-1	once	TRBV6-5	TGTGCCAGCAGTTTCCGGGACAGGGTAGGTGAGCAGTTCTTC	CASSFRDRVGEQFF